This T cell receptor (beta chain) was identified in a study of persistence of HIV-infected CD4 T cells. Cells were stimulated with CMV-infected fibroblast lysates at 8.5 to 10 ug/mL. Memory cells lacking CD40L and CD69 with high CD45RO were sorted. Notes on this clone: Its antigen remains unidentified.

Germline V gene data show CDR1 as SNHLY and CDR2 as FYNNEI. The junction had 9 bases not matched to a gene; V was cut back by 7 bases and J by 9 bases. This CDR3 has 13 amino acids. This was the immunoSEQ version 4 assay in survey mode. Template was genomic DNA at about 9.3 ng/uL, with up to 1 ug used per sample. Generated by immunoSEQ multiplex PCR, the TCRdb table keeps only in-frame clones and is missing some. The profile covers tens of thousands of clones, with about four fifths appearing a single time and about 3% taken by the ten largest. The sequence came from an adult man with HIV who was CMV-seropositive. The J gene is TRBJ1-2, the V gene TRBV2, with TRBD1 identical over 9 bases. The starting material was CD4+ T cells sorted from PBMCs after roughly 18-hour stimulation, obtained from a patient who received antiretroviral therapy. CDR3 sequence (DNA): TGTGCCAGCACCGGGACAGGGTCGAATAGCTACACCTTC. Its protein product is CASTGTGSNSYTF.